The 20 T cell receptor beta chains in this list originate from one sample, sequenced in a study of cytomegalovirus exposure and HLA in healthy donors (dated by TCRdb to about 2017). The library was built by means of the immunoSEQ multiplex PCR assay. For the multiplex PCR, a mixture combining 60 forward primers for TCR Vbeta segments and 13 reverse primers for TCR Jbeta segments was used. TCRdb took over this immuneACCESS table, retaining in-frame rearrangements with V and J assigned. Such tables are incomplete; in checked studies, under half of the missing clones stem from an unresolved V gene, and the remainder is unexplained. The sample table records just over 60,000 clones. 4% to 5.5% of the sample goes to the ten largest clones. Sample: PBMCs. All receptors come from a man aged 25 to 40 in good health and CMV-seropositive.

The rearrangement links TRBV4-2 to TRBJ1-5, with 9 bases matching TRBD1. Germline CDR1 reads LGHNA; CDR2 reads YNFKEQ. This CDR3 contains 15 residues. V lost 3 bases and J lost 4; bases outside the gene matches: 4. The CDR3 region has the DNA TGTGCCAGCAGCCAGAGGGACAGGGATAATCAGCCCCAGCATTTT. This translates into CASSQRDRDNQPQHF.

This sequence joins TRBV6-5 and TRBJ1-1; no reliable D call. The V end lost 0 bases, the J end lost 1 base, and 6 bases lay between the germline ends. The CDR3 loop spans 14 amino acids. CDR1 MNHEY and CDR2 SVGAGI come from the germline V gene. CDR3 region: CASSYSGRNTEAFF. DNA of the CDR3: TGTGCCAGCAGTTACTCGGGCAGGAACACTGAAGCTTTCTTT.

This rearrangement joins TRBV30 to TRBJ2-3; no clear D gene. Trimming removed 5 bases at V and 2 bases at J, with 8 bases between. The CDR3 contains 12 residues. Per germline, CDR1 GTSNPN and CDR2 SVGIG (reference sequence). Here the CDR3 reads CAWVAATDTQYF. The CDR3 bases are TGTGCCTGGGTCGCGGCCACAGATACGCAGTATTTT. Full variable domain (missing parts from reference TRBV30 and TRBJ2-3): SQTIHQWPATLVQPVGSPLSLECTVEGTSNPNLYWYRQAAGRGLQLLFYSVGIGQISSEVPQNLSASRPQDRQFILSSKKLLLSDSGFYLCAWVAATDTQYFGPGTRLTVL.

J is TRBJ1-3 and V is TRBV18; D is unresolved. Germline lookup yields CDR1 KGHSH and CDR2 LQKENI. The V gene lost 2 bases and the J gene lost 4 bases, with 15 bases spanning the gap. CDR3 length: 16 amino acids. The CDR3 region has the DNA TGTGCCAGCTCACCAGTCAACGCGGCGGGGGGAAACACCATATATTTT. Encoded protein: CASSPVNAAGGNTIYF.

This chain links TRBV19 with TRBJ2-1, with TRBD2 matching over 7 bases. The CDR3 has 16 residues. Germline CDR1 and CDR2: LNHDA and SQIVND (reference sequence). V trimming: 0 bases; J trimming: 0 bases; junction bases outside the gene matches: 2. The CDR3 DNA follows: TGTGCCAGTAGTATAGATGCTAGCGGCTCCTACAATGAGCAGTTCTTC. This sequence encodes CASSIDASGSYNEQFF.

DNA for the CDR3: TGTGCCAGCAGTGGGACTAGCGGGGGGGCCGAGACCCAGTACTTC. Protein: CASSGTSGGAETQYF. The genes are TRBV6-1 and TRBJ2-5, with 15 bases matching TRBD2. The CDR3 spans 15 residues. Germline CDR1 reads MNHNS; CDR2 reads SASEGT. The junction had 2 bases not matched to a gene; V was cut back by 4 bases and J by 5 bases.

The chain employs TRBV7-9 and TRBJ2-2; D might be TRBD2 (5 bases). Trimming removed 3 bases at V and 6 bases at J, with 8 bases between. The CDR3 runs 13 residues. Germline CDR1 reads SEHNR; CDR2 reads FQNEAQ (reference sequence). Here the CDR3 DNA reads TGTGCCAGCAGCTTTAGCGATGCCGGGGAGCTGTTTTTT. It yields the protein CASSFSDAGELFF.

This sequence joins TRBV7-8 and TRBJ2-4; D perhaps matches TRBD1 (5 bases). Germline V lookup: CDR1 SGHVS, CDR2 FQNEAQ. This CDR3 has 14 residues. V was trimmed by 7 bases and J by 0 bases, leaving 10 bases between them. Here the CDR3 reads CASTTGVAKNIQYF. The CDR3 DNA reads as TGTGCCAGCACAACAGGAGTAGCCAAAAACATTCAGTACTTC.

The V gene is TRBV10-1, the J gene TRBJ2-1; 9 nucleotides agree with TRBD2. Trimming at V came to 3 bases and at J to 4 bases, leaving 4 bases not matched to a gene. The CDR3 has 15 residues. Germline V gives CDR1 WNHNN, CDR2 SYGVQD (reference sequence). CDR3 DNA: TGCGCCAGCAGTGACCTAGCGGGATTATACAATGAGCAGTTCTTC. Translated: CASSDLAGLYNEQFF.

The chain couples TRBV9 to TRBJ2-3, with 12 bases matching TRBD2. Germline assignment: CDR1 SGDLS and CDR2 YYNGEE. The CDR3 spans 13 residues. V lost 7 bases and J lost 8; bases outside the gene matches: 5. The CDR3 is CASGGLAGGTQYF. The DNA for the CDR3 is TGTGCCAGCGGGGGACTAGCGGGTGGTACGCAGTATTTT.

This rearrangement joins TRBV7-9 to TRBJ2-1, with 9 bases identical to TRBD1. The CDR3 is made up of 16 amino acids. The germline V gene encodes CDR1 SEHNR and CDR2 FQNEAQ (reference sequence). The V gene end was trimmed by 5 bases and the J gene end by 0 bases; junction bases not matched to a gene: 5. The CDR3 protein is CASSTRGQGSYNEQFF. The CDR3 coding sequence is TGTGCCAGCAGCACAAGGGGACAGGGCTCCTACAATGAGCAGTTCTTC.

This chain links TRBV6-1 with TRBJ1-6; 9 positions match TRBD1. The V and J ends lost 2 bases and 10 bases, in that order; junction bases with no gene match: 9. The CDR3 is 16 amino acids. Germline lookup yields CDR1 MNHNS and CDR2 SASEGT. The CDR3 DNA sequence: TGTGCCAGCAGTGAATTAAACAGGGGGCCGAGATCACCCCTCCACTTT. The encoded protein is CASSELNRGPRSPLHF.

The chain's CDR3 is CASSFSYQETQYF. DNA of the CDR3: TGTGCCAGCAGCTTCTCGTACCAAGAGACCCAGTACTTC. V usage is TRBV7-2 and J usage is TRBJ2-5; D is unclear. CDR1 SGHTA and CDR2 FQGNSA come from the germline V gene. CDR3 length: 13 residues. Trimming cost V 3 bases and J 0 bases, with 5 bases left between them.

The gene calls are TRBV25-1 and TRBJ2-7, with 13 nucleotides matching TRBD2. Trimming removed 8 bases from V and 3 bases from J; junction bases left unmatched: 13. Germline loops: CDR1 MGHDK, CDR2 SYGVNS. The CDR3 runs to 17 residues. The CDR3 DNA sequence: TGTGCCAGCTCCCCCCTAGGACTAGCGGGAGTATACTACGAGCAGTACTTC. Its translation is CASSPLGLAGVYYEQYF.

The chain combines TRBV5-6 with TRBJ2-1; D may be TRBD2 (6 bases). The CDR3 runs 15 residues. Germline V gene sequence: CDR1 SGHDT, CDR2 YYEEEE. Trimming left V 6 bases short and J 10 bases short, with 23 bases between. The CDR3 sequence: CASTPLSGSRQEQFF. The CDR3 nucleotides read TGTGCCAGCACCCCCCTTAGCGGCTCCCGCCAGGAGCAGTTCTTC.

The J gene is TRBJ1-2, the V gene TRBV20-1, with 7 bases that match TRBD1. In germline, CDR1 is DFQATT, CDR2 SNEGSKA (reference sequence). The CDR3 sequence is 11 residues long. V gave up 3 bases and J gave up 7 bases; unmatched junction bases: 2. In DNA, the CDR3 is TGCAGTGCTAGGACAGGGTTTGGCTACACCTTC. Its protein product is CSARTGFGYTF.

As DNA, the CDR3 is TGTGCCAGCAGTTACGGTGGACAGGGGATGGTGTCACCCCTCCACTTT. Its protein product is CASSYGGQGMVSPLHF. This chain connects TRBV6-5 to TRBJ1-6; 9 nucleotides agree with TRBD1. Trimming at V came to 2 bases and at J to 10 bases, leaving 9 bases not matched to a gene. The CDR3 runs to 16 residues. Germline CDR1 is MNHEY and CDR2 is SVGAGI.

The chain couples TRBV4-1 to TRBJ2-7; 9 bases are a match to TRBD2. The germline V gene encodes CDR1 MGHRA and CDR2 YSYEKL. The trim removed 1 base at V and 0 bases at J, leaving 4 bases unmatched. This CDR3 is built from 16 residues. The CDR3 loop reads CASSQGVTSGSYEQYF. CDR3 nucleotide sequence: TGCGCCAGCAGCCAAGGTGTGACTAGCGGCTCCTACGAGCAGTACTTC.

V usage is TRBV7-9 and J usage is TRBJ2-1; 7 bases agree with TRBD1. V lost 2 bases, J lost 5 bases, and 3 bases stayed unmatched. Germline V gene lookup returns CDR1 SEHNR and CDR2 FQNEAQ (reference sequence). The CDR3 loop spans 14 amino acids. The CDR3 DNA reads TGTGCCAGCAGCTTAAACAGGGGCCACAATGAGCAGTTCTTC. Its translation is CASSLNRGHNEQFF.

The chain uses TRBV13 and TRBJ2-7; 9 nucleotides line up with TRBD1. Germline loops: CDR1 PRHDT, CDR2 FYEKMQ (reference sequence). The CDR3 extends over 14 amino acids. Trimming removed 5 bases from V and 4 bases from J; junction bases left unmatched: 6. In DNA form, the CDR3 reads TGTGCCAGCAGCCCGGGACAGGGAGGGTACGAGCAGTACTTC. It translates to CASSPGQGGYEQYF.